This T cell receptor beta chain stems from a study of control samples from healthy donors and cancer patients (dated by TCRdb to the early 2020s). This clone was detected only once. The antigen this receptor binds is unknown. No much larger clonotype is one base removed from it; base qualities were not supplied. Library preparation used the immunoSEQ multiplex PCR assay. TCRdb mirrors the immuneACCESS table, restricted to in-frame sequences. Some clones are absent from its copies; in checked studies, under half trace to an unresolved V gene, and the reason for the others is unknown. For this sample there are about 98,000 clones; roughly 86% appear just once. More than 1.5% of the sample lies in the top ten. Trimming removed 0 bases from V and 3 bases from J; the gene matches leave 5 bases unexplained. In the germline V gene (reference sequence), CDR1 corresponds to LNHNV and CDR2 to YYDKDF. The CDR3 spans 17 residues, from the cysteine through the phenylalanine. This entry keeps only the CDR3 DNA: 51 bases, framed from base 1.

This sequence uses TRBV15 and TRBJ2-1; the junction holds 10 bases that match TRBD2. This clonotype was obtained from a man in his 60s in good health. The specimen was blood. The CDR3 region reads CATSRDTGLADYNEQFF. Read as DNA, the sequence is TGTGCCACCAGCAGAGATACTGGACTAGCGGACTACAATGAGCAGTTCTTC.